What follows describes a single TCR beta chain. Its matching antigen is unknown. PCR amplification relied on 60 Vbeta primers (plus 13 Jbeta primers). Generated by immunoSEQ multiplex PCR, the TCRdb table keeps only in-frame clones and is missing some. The sample contains some 220,000 clones, 85% to 90% of which appear only once. V was trimmed by 7 bases and J by 5 bases, leaving 17 bases between them. The length of the CDR3 is 13 residues. From germline, CDR1 is SQVTM and CDR2 ANQGSEA. The sample originates from a study of cytomegalovirus exposure and HLA in healthy donors. Overall study results and limits: The study labeled more than 150 TCR beta chains cytomegalovirus-associated. Presence/absence analyses supposed approximately even sequencing depth among donors.

The clonotype was recovered from a woman younger than 35 in good health and CMV-seronegative. The chain couples TRBV29-1 to TRBJ2-5; D perhaps matches TRBD1 (5 bases). Material for sequencing was PBMCs. The DNA of the CDR3 is TGCAGCGCCAACCAGGGTTTTCGCGAGACCCAGTACTTC. Its protein product is CSANQGFRETQYF.